Shown below are 22 T cell receptor beta chains from a single sample sequenced in a study of tumor and adjacent non-tumor tissue in lung cancer. No cell sorting was done before RNA was extracted from the tissue. More than 3 cm separated this lung sample from the edge of the tumor. A modified ARM-PCR protocol with three rounds of nested PCR amplified TCRbeta. MiXCR, applied by TCRdb to the multiplex PCR reads, yields one record per CDR3 protein. Counted here are approximately 47,000 distinct CDR3 sequences, 64% occurring once; the ten biggest clones make up about 30%. The source material was distant non-tumor lung tissue. The origin of the receptors is a woman in her sixties or seventies with non-small cell lung cancer.

This clonotype was detected only a few times. A junction end diverges from the germline sequence, so it may reflect a read error. The chain has TRBV11-2 and TRBJ2-3, with 12 bases matching TRBD2. The germline V gene has CDR1 SGHAT and CDR2 FQNNGV. The CDR3 sequence is 16 residues long. The DNA of the CDR3 is TGTACCAGCAGCCGAAGACTAGCGGGAGGCACAGATACGCAGTATTTT. It translates to CTSSRRLAGGTDTQYF. The entire variable domain, with the rest obtained from reference TRBV11-2 and TRBJ2-3, is as follows: EAGVAQSPRYKIIEKRQSVAFWCNPISGHATLYWYQQILGQGPKLLIQFQNNGVVDDSQLPKDRFSAERLKGVDSTLKIQPAKLEDSAVYLCTSSRRLAGGTDTQYFGPGTRLTVL.

This clonotype was seen many times. The rearrangement uses TRBV13 and TRBJ2-2; D might be TRBD1 (8 bases). CDR1 is PRHDT, CDR2 FYEKMQ, per germline (reference sequence). The CDR3 sequence is 13 residues long. V was pared by 6 bases and J by 5 bases, with 10 bases between. CDR3 sequence reads: CASRQGGTGELFF. CDR3 nucleotide sequence: TGTGCCAGCAGACAGGGGGGGACCGGGGAGCTGTTTTTT. Complete variable domain (other parts from reference TRBV13 and TRBJ2-2): AAGVIQSPRHLIKEKRETATLKCYPIPRHDTVYWYQQGPGQDPQFLISFYEKMQSDKGSIPDRFSAQQFSDYHSELNMSSLELGDSALYFCASRQGGTGELFFGEGSRLTVL.

On this clonotype: This may stem from a read error, because a much larger clone lies one nucleotide away. This chain links TRBV20-1 with TRBJ2-5, with D perhaps TRBD2 (5 bases). CDR1 is DFQATT and CDR2 is SNEGSKA in the germline V gene (reference sequence). The CDR3 runs 18 residues. V was shortened by 1 base and J by 3 bases, with 24 bases between the two germline ends. The CDR3 bases are TGCAGTGCTAGAGGTCCGATGAGCGGAATTGGTTTAGAAGAGACCCAGTACTTC. Its protein product is CSARGPMSGIGLEETQYF.

Worth noting for this clonotype: A much larger clonotype is one base distant, so this may be a read error. The chain has TRBV7-9 and TRBJ2-1, with D perhaps given as TRBD1 or TRBD2 (6 bases each). Germline assignment: CDR1 SEHNR and CDR2 FQNEAQ (reference sequence). Between the trimmed V and J ends, which lost 6 bases and 8 bases, there was a span of 20 bases. There are 15 residues in the CDR3. Here the CDR3 reads CASRPTNGGHDEQFF. The CDR3 DNA follows: TGTGCCAGCAGGCCCACTAACGGGGGACATGATGAGCAGTTCTTC.

This clonotype was recorded many times. CDR3: CSVQSGGNTDTQYF. DNA of the CDR3: TGCAGCGTGCAAAGTGGGGGGAACACAGATACGCAGTATTTT. This chain uses TRBV29-1 with TRBJ2-3; the D gene is possibly TRBD2 (6 bases). CDR1 is SQVTM and CDR2 is ANQGSEA in the germline V gene. V shed 6 bases and J shed 2 bases, with 15 bases lying between them. The CDR3 consists of 14 residues.

To note about this clonotype: Its ends do not fully match the called genes, so a read error is possible. The chain links TRBV20-1 to TRBJ1-1, with D uncertain. From germline, CDR1 is DFQATT and CDR2 SNEGSKA (reference sequence). The CDR3 loop spans 16 amino acids. The CDR3 nucleotides are TGCAGTGCTAGAGATGACGCCTTACGGGAGAACACTGAAGCTTACTTT. Protein product: CSARDDALRENTEAYF.

The rearrangement uses TRBV6-1 and TRBJ2-5; D gene unclear. The CDR3 spans 13 residues. V lost 4 bases to trimming and J lost 11 bases, with 17 bases between them. Germline V gene data show CDR1 as MNHNS and CDR2 as SASEGT. In nucleotides, the CDR3 is TGTGCCAGCAGTGCGAGACTGGATGCCACACAGTACTTC. This gives the protein CASSARLDATQYF.

About this clonotype: A junction boundary mismatches the germline segment, possibly from a read error. The rearrangement links TRBV7-8 to TRBJ2-2, with 9 bases lining up with TRBD2. Germline V CDR1 and CDR2: SGHVS, FQNEAQ. The CDR3 length is 16 residues. The CDR3 loop is CASSLGLAGLNGELFF. The CDR3 DNA reads TGTGCCAGCAGCTTAGGCCTAGCGGGACTTAACGGGGAACTGTTTTTT.

There are a few counts of this clonotype. The chain links TRBV6-1 to TRBJ2-2; D call uncertain. Germline CDR1 is MNHNS and CDR2 is SASEGT. V was trimmed by 5 bases and J by 8 bases, leaving 15 bases between them. The CDR3 contains 14 residues. CDR3 sequence reads: CASSLQASTGELFF. CDR3 in DNA: TGTGCCAGCAGTCTTCAGGCGAGCACAGGGGAGCTGTTTTTT.

Concerning this clonotype: A much larger clone sits a single nucleotide away, making a read error possible. The rearrangement joins TRBV7-2 to TRBJ2-1; 10 bases agree with TRBD2. Germline V gene lookup returns CDR1 SGHTA and CDR2 FQGNSA. The CDR3 consists of 16 residues. The CDR3 region is CASSGLRAGGAGEHFF. Written as DNA, the CDR3 is TGTGCCAGCAGCGGATTACGAGCGGGAGGGGCCGGTGAGCACTTCTTC.

Points on this clonotype: It may be a read error: a sequence one base away is much more abundant. The chain recombines TRBV28 with TRBJ2-7, with 9 nucleotides matching TRBD2. The junction had 8 bases not matched to a gene; V was cut back by 6 bases and J by 2 bases. CDR3 length equals 15 residues. The germline CDR1 and CDR2 sequences are MDHEN and SYDVKM. CDR3 region: CASRQTSGSPYEQYF. The DNA for the CDR3 is TGTGCCAGCAGACAGACTAGCGGATCGCCCTACGAGCAGTACTTC. The full variable domain, rest sourced from reference TRBV28 and TRBJ2-7, is DVKVTQSSRYLVKRTGEKVFLECVQDMDHENMFWYRQDPGLGLRLIYFSYDVKMKEKGDIPEGYSVSREKKERFSLILESASTNQTSMYLCASRQTSGSPYEQYFGPGTRLTVT.

As regards this clonotype: Compared with germline, one end of the junction differs, possibly owing to a read error. The CDR3 here is CANSHSEVGYGFTF. The CDR3 coding sequence is TGTGCCAACAGTCATTCGGAGGTTGGCTATGGCTTCACCTTC. This chain connects TRBV11-1 to TRBJ1-2; D gene unclear. The CDR3 sequence is 14 residues long. Germline V gene sequence: CDR1 SGHAT, CDR2 FQDESV (reference sequence).

With respect to this clonotype: One end of the junction varies from germline; a read error may be responsible. The CDR3 here is CTSSQRQGAMGETQYF. CDR3 nucleotide sequence: TGTACCAGCAGTCAACGACAGGGGGCTATGGGAGAGACCCAGTACTTC. V usage is TRBV28 and J usage is TRBJ2-5; 10 bases are a match to TRBD1. CDR1 is MDHEN and CDR2 is SYDVKM in the germline V gene. The CDR3 has 16 residues.

Concerning this clonotype: The junction departs from germline at one end; a sequencing error may be responsible. The chain employs TRBV11-1 and TRBJ2-1; TRBD2 matches 8 bases. CDR3 length equals 16 residues. Looked up from germline, CDR1 is SGHAT and CDR2 is FQDESV (reference sequence). CDR3 sequence reads: CASSFALAGLYNEQLF. The CDR3 nucleotides read TGTGCCAGCAGCTTTGCCCTAGCGGGCCTATACAATGAGCAGCTCTTC.

This sequence joins TRBV20-1 and TRBJ1-5; D unclear. From germline, CDR1 is DFQATT and CDR2 SNEGSKA (reference sequence). V was shortened by 0 bases and J by 7 bases, with 13 bases between the two germline ends. The CDR3 spans 14 residues. This CDR3 reads CSARDDGEAQPQHF. The CDR3 bases are TGCAGTGCTAGAGACGACGGTGAGGCCCAGCCCCAGCATTTT.

Comments on this clonotype: One end of the junction does not line up with germline, which may come from a read error. The rearrangement links TRBV12-3 or TRBV12-4 to TRBJ1-1, with a tentative D call TRBD1 (5 bases). This CDR3 is built from 16 residues. As DNA, the CDR3 is TGTGCCAGCAGTTTCCCCCGGACACGTTTGAACATTGAAGCTTTCTTT. It yields the protein CASSFPRTRLNIEAFF.

This clonotype was detected only a few times. V and J are TRBV30 and TRBJ1-5; the D gene is possibly TRBD1 (6 bases). Trimming cost V 5 bases and J 9 bases, with 14 bases left between them. Per the germline V gene, CDR1 is GTSNPN and CDR2 is SVGIG (reference sequence). This CDR3 has 12 amino acids. This CDR3 is CAWAPGGGPQHF. CDR3 in DNA: TGTGCCTGGGCCCCTGGAGGGGGGCCCCAGCATTTT.

As to this clonotype: Given a much more abundant clone one base away, this may be a read error. The J gene is TRBJ1-1, the V gene TRBV24-1; D ambiguous. The length of the CDR3 is 12 residues. The V gene's germline CDR1 is KGHDR and CDR2 SFDVKD. The CDR3 loop is CTTSETDTEAFF. CDR3 DNA: TGTACCACCAGTGAAACAGACACTGAAGCTTTCTTT.

This clonotype was seen a handful of times. The germline gene is not matched at one end of the junction; a read error may be the cause. CDR3 residues: CASSRNSTDTQYF. For the CDR3, the DNA is TGTGCCAGCAGTCGGAACAGCACGGATACGCAGTATTTT. The genes are TRBV6-2 or TRBV6-3 and TRBJ2-3; D not resolved. The CDR3 consists of 13 residues. The V gene's germline CDR1 is MNHEY and CDR2 SVGEGT.

Remarks on this clonotype: This sequence may be a read error, since a much larger clone differs from it by one base. The CDR3 does not end in the conserved phenylalanine or tryptophan, so this is likely a read error. CDR3 sequence (DNA): TGCGCCAGCAGCTTGAACACGGGATCGCCCACAGATACGCAGTATTCT. Amino acids: CASSLNTGSPTDTQYS. The V gene is TRBV5-1, the J gene TRBJ2-3; D may be TRBD2 (5 bases). V was clipped by 1 base and J by 2 bases, with 14 bases between them. The CDR3 runs to 16 residues. The germline CDR1 and CDR2 sequences are SGHRS and YFSETQ.

This chain uses TRBV20-1 with TRBJ2-7; D is uncertain. The V and J ends lost 1 base and 0 bases respectively, with 13 bases between them. Per germline, CDR1 DFQATT and CDR2 SNEGSKA (reference sequence). CDR3 length equals 15 residues. The CDR3 sequence: CSARAPRRGSYEQYF. CDR3 in DNA: TGCAGTGCTAGAGCCCCCCGGCGAGGCTCCTACGAGCAGTACTTC.

A few counts support this clonotype. It is likely a read error, because the conserved phenylalanine at the end of the CDR3 is missing. This chain links TRBV6-1 with TRBJ2-6; D is uncertain. CDR3 length equals 13 residues. Germline V gene lookup returns CDR1 MNHNS and CDR2 SASEGT. The V and J ends lost 8 bases and 3 bases respectively, with 8 bases between them. CDR3 loop: CASDVNGANVLTY. The CDR3 nucleotides read TGTGCCAGCGATGTAAATGGGGCCAACGTCCTGACTTAC.